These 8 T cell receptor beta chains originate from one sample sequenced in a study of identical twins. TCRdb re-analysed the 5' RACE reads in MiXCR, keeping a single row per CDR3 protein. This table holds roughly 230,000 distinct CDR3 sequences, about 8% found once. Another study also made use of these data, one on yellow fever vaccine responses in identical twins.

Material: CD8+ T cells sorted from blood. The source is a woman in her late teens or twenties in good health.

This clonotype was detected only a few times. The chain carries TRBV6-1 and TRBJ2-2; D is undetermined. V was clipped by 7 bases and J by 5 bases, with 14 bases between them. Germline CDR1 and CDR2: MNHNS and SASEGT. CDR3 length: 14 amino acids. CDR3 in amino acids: CASTPGWSTGELFF. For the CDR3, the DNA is TGTGCCAGCACCCCGGGTTGGAGTACCGGGGAGCTGTTTTTT.

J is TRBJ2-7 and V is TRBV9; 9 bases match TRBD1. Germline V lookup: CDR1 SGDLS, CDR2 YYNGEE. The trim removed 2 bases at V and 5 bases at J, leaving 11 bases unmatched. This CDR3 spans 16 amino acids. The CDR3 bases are TGTGCCAGCAGCGTTTCCCTGGACAGGGGCGAGGACGAGCAGTACTTC. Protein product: CASSVSLDRGEDEQYF.

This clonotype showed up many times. DNA for the CDR3: TGTGCCACCAGTGAAAGCGGGGGGACCTCCTACGAGCAGTACTTC. Protein product: CATSESGGTSYEQYF. The chain couples TRBV15 to TRBJ2-7; 9 nucleotides agree with TRBD2. V shed 6 bases and J 0 bases; nucleotides not matched to a gene: 6. CDR1 is LNHNV and CDR2 is YYDKDF in the germline V gene (reference sequence). The CDR3 spans 15 residues.

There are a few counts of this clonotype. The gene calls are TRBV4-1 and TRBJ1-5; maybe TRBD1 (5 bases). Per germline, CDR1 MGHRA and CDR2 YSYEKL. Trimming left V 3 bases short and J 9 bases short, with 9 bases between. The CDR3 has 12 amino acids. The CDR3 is CASSQSGGPQHF. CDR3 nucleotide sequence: TGCGCCAGCAGCCAGTCGGGGGGGCCCCAGCATTTT.

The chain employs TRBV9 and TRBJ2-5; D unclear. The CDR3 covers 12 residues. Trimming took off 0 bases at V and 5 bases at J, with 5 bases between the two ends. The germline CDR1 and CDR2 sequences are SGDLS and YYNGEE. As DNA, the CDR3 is TGTGCCAGCAGCGTAGTGACCGAGACCCAGTACTTC. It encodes CASSVVTETQYF.

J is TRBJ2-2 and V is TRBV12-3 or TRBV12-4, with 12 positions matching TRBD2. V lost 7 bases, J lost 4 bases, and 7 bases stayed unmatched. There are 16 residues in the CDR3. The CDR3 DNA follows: TGTGCCAGCAAACTAGCGGGGGGCCCGATCACCGGGGAGCTGTTTTTT. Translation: CASKLAGGPITGELFF.

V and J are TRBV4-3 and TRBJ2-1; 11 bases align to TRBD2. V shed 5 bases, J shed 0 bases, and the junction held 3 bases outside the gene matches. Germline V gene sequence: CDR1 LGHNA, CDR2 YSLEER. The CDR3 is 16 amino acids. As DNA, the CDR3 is TGCGCCAGCAGCTACACTAGCGGGAGCTCCTACAATGAGCAGTTCTTC. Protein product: CASSYTSGSSYNEQFF.

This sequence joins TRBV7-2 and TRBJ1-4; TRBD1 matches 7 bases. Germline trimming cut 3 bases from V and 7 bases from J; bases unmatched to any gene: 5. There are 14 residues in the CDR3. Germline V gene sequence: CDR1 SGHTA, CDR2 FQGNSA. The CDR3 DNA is TGTGCCAGCAGCTTCCCGGGACAGAGTGAAAAACTGTTTTTT. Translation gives CASSFPGQSEKLFF. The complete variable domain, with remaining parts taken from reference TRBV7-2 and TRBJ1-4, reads GAGVSQSPSNKVTEKGKDVELRCDPISGHTALYWYRQSLGQGLEFLIYFQGNSAPDKSGLPSDRFSAERTGGSVSTLTIQRTQQEDSAVYLCASSFPGQSEKLFFGSGTQLSVL.